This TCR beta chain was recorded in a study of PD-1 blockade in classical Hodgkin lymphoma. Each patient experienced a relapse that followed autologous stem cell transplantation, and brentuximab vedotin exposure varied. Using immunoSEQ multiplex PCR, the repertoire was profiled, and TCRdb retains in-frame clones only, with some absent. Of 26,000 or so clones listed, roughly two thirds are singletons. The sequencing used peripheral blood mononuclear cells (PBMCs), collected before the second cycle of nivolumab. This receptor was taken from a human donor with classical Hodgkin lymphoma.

This chain's CDR3 is CASSSQGNTGELFF. CDR3 nucleotides: TGTGCCAGCAGCTCCCAGGGGAACACCGGGGAGCTGTTTTTT. The chain recombines TRBV7-9 with TRBJ2-2; possibly TRBD1 for D (5 bases). V dropped 4 bases and J dropped 1 base, with 7 bases sitting between them. CDR3 length: 14 residues. Germline lookup yields CDR1 SEHNR and CDR2 FQNEAQ (reference sequence).